The 2 T cell receptor beta chains below all came from one sample that was sequenced in a study of OX40 agonist ivuxolimab in advanced cancers. TCRdb's copy holds only in-frame clones and misses some; the assay was immunoSEQ multiplex PCR. Of nearly 80,000 clones listed, about 91% are singletons. This sample comprised CD4+ or CD8+ T cells sorted from blood, obtained in a trial of the OX40 agonist ivuxolimab. These receptors all stem from an adult with an advanced solid tumor such as melanoma, head and neck, liver or kidney cancer.

This chain joins TRBV15 and TRBJ2-7, with D possibly called TRBD1 or TRBD2 (6 bases each). The CDR3 length is 16 residues. Trimming stripped 5 bases from V and 6 bases from J, with 23 bases between. Germline assignment: CDR1 LNHNV and CDR2 YYDKDF (reference sequence). The CDR3 sequence is CATSESSTGRNAEQYF. As DNA, the CDR3 is TGTGCCACCAGCGAGTCTAGTACAGGGAGGAATGCCGAGCAGTACTTC.

This chain connects TRBV27 to TRBJ1-1; TRBD1 is a possible D gene (5 bases). Trimming removed 3 bases from V and 1 base from J, with 9 bases in between. This CDR3 contains 14 residues. CDR1 and CDR2 from the germline V gene are MNHEY and SMNVEV (reference sequence). The CDR3 loop reads CASSFMGPNTEAFF. Here the CDR3 DNA reads TGTGCCAGCAGTTTTATGGGGCCGAACACTGAAGCTTTCTTT.